This TCR beta chain was sequenced during a study of blood T cell repertoires in COVID-19. In the study overall: Donors in the United States, Italy and Spain gave samples during acute or convalescent COVID-19.

Sequencing used immunoSEQ multiplex PCR; TCRdb keeps in-frame clones, though not all of them. The table shows 110,000 or so clones, with approximately 90% occurring only once. V lost 8 bases to trimming and J lost 11 bases, with 16 bases between them. This CDR3 has 12 residues. Germline V lookup: CDR1 MDHEN, CDR2 SYDVKM. Sequences were obtained from peripheral blood. This sequence originates from a woman in her 70s who had recovered from COVID-19. The chain carries TRBV28 and TRBJ2-4; weak D call: TRBD2 (6 bases). The DNA for the CDR3 is TGTGCCAGCCGAAATACAGCGGGTCTTCAGTACTTC. Its protein product is CASRNTAGLQYF.